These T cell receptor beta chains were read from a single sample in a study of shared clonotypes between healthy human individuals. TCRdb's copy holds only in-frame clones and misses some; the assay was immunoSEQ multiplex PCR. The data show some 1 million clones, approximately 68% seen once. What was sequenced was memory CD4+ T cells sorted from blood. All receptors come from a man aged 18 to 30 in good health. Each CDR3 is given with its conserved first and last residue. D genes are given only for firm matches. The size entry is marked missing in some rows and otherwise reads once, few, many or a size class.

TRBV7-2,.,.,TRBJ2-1,TGTGCCAGCAGCTCGTCACTAGGCTTTGAGCAGTTCTTC,CASSSSLGFEQFF
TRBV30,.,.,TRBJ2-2,TGTGCCTGGATGGGCATATCGAACACCGGGGAGCTGTTTTTT,CAWMGISNTGELFF
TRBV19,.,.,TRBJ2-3,TGTGCCAGTAGTATCTCCTTACTTCGGGGGGCCTCCACAGATACGCAGTATTTT,CASSISLLRGASTDTQYF
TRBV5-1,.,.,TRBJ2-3,TGCGCCAGCAGCTTGTGGGCCAGCACAGATACGCAGTATTTT,CASSLWASTDTQYF
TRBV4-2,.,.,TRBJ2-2,TGTGCCAGCAGCCAAGATATGGGCACCACCGGGGAGCTGTTTTTT,CASSQDMGTTGELFF
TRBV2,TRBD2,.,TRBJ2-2,TGTGCCAGCAGCGGGACTAGCGGCCAGGCCCGGGAGCTGTTTTTT,CASSGTSGQARELFF
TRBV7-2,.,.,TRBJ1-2,TGTGCCAGCAGCATTCCAGGGGCCCCTAATGCGGATGGCTACACCTTC,CASSIPGAPNADGYTF
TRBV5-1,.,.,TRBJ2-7,TGCGCCAGCCAACCAAACGAGGCCTACGAGCAGTACTTC,CASQPNEAYEQYF
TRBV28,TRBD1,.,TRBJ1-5,TGTGCCAGCAGTTTTGGGGACAGGGGCAATCAGCCCCAGCATTTT,CASSFGDRGNQPQHF
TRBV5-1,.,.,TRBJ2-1,TGCGCCAGCAGCTTGGGCCTAGCAAGGGTCAATGAGCAGTTCTTC,CASSLGLARVNEQFF
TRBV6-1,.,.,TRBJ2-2,TGTGCCACCCATCGGACAGCCGGGGAGCTGTTTTTT,CATHRTAGELFF
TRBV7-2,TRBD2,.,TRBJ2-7,TGTGCCAGCAGCTTAGAAGCTAGCGGGAGCTACGAGCAGTACTTC,CASSLEASGSYEQYF
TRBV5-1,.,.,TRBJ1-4,TGCGCCAGCAGCTTTGACAGCCTAAATGAAAAACTGTTTTTT,CASSFDSLNEKLFF
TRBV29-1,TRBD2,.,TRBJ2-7,TGCAGCGTCCTACGGGGGGTATCCGGGAGCTACGAGCAGTACTTC,CSVLRGVSGSYEQYF
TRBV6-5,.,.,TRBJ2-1,TGTGCCAGCAATCAAGGTAGCGCAAGTAGAAATGAGCAGTTCTTC,CASNQGSASRNEQFF
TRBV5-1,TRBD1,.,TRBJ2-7,TGCGCCAGCAGCCGGACAGGGGATTCCTCCTACGAGCAGTACTTC,CASSRTGDSSYEQYF
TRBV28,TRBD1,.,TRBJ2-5,TGTGCCAGCAGGGACAGGGGACGAGAGACCCAGTACTTC,CASRDRGRETQYF
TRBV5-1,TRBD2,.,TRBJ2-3,TGCGCCAGCAGCTCCGGGGGACTAGCGAGCACAGATACGCAGTATTTT,CASSSGGLASTDTQYF
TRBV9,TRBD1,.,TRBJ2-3,TGTGCCAGCAGCGTAGAAGGGGGCGCGTCAGATACGCAGTATTTT,CASSVEGGASDTQYF
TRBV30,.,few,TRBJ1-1,TGTGCCTGGAGGGTACCCCGGATGAACACTGAAGCTTTCTTT,CAWRVPRMNTEAFF
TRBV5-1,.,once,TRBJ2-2,TGCGCCAGCAGGGGGACTTACAACACCGGGGAGCTGTTTTTT,CASRGTYNTGELFF
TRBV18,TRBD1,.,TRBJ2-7,TGTGCCAGCTCCGTGGGACAGGCTCGGTCGTACGAGCAGTACTTC,CASSVGQARSYEQYF
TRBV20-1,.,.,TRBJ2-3,TGCAGTCCGAGCGTGGGGGAGACGCAGTATTTT,CSPSVGETQYF
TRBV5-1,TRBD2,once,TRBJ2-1,TGCGCCAGCAGCTTGCGGGCTAGCGGGCAGCATGAGCAGTTCTTC,CASSLRASGQHEQFF
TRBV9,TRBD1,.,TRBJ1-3,TGTGCCAGCAGTCTGTACGACAGGGGGCTGTCTGGAAACACCATATATTTT,CASSLYDRGLSGNTIYF
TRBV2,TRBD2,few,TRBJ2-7,TGTGCCAGCAAGGGGAGGACTAGCGGCTACGAGCAGTACTTC,CASKGRTSGYEQYF
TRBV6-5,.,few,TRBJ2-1,TGTGCCAGCAGTTACTCGACGGGTAGTGAAATCTTC,CASSYSTGSEIF
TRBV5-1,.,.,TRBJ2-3,TGCGCCAGCAGCTTGCAGGGAACAGATACGCAGTATTTT,CASSLQGTDTQYF
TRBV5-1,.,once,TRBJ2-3,TGCGCCAGCAGCTTCGCCCCAGCAACGTCAGATACGCAGTATTTT,CASSFAPATSDTQYF
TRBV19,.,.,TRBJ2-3,TGTGCCAGTAGTATAGTCGGGGTCACAGATACGCAGTATTTT,CASSIVGVTDTQYF
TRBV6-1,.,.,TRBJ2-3,TGTGCCAGCAGTGAGGGAGGTCTCGATACGCAGTATTTT,CASSEGGLDTQYF
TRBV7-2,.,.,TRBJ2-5,TGTGCCAGCAGCTTAGATCTTTTCGGCTCCCAGTACTTC,CASSLDLFGSQYF
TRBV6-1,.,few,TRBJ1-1,TGTGCCAGCAGAGTCGGACAGACCCGAGCTTTCTTT,CASRVGQTRAFF
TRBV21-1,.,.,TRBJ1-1,TGTGCCAGCAGCAAAGCTACAGGGGGCCGGACTGAAGCTTTCTTT,CASSKATGGRTEAFF
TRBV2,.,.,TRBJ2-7,TGTGCCAGCGCTCCGCACCGCTACGAGCAGTACTTC,CASAPHRYEQYF
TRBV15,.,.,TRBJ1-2,TGTGCCACCAGCAGAGATTCGTATGGCTACACCTTC,CATSRDSYGYTF
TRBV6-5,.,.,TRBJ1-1,TGTGCCAGCAGTTACTCGCACAGGGTGAACACTGAAGCTTTCTTT,CASSYSHRVNTEAFF
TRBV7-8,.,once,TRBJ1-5,TGTGCCAGCAGCTATGGGGGGACAAGGGGCAATAGCAATCAGCCCCAGCATTTT,CASSYGGTRGNSNQPQHF
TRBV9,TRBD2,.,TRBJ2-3,TGTGCCAGCAGCCCAGGACTAGCGGGGGGGCTCACAGATACGCAGTATTTT,CASSPGLAGGLTDTQYF
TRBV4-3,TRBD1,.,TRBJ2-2,TGCGCCAGCAGCCACTTAGACAGGGGGCGTGCCGGGGAGCTGTTTTTT,CASSHLDRGRAGELFF
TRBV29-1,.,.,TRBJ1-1,TGCAGCGTTTGGGCGACAGCTCCCTTGAACACTGAAGCTTTCTTT,CSVWATAPLNTEAFF
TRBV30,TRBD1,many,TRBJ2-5,TGTGCCTGGAGCGCAGACAGGGGGCGCGAGGAGACCCAGTACTTC,CAWSADRGREETQYF
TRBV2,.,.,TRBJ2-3,TGTGCCTTTCAGCCCCGAAGCGAAACAGATACGCAGTATTTT,CAFQPRSETDTQYF
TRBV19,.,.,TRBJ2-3,TGTGCCAGTAGCGACCTTCGCACAGATACGCAGTATTTT,CASSDLRTDTQYF
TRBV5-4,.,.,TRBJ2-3,TGTGCCAGCAGCTTGCCCGGTGGCGGAAGCACAGATACGCAGTATTTT,CASSLPGGGSTDTQYF
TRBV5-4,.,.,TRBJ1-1,TGTGCCAGCAGCTTGGACACTGACACTGAAGCTTTCTTT,CASSLDTDTEAFF
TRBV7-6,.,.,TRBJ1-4,TGTGCCAGTCCAACGGGGCGTAATGAAAAACTGTTTTTT,CASPTGRNEKLFF
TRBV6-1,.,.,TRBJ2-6,TGTGCCAGCAGTGAATTGGGGGGCGCTCGGTCTGGGGCCAACGTCCTGACTTTC,CASSELGGARSGANVLTF
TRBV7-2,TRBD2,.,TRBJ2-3,TGTGCCAGCAGATTAGGGCGGACTAGCGGGACGAACACAGATACGCAGTATTTT,CASRLGRTSGTNTDTQYF
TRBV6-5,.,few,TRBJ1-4,TGTGCCAGCAGCCCCGGAGAAAAACTGTTTTTT,CASSPGEKLFF
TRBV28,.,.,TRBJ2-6,TGTGCCAGCAGTAGAGCCGGGGCCTCTGGGGCCAACGTCCTGACTTTC,CASSRAGASGANVLTF
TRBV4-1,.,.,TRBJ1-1,TGCGCCAGCAGCCGTCTACCCCCCCAGGAGGCTGAAGCTTTCTTT,CASSRLPPQEAEAFF